This is a list of T cell receptor beta chains from one sample in a study of human T cells and chemical hapten exposure. TCRdb reprocessed the RACE reads via MiXCR and lists one record per CDR3 protein. The sample lists 74,000 or so distinct CDR3 sequences, over 9.5% occurring once. Sequences were derived from whole blood, sampled in connection with sensitization to the hapten diphenylcyclopropenone (DPC). Every receptor here comes from a woman aged 55 to 70 with alopecia areata. Some clones in this sample may be carry-over from other donors' samples. Both conserved end residues are trimmed from each CDR3. Not all rows give a size; the values are once, few, many and, for expanded clones, a class.

j_gene | v_gene | abundance | CDR3aa
TRBJ1-1 | TRBV18 | many | ASSPMVTGLVF
TRBJ2-7 | TRBV20-1 | many | SASVLTEQY
TRBJ2-2 | TRBV7-6 | many | ASHAAGGVSGELF
TRBJ2-5 | TRBV5-1 | . | ASSPVAGIQETQY
TRBJ1-3 | TRBV18 | many | ASSPSGTYSSGNTIY
TRBJ1-1 | TRBV20-1 | many | SARGGGGESEAF
TRBJ1-3 | TRBV5-1 | . | ASNTQVGDVGNTIY
TRBJ1-1 | TRBV5-1 | . | ASSSQGMNTEAF
TRBJ2-2 | TRBV20-1 | few | SASNGGTTGELF
TRBJ1-6 | TRBV5-1 | few | ASSPRGVSSNSPLH
TRBJ2-5 | TRBV5-1 | . | ASSLSTRKETQY
TRBJ2-7 | TRBV9 | . | ASASGAIPWGEQY
TRBJ2-7 | TRBV5-1 | . | ASSLTGAQGEQY
TRBJ1-1 | TRBV7-9 | few | ASTHGAGGKNTEAF
TRBJ2-1 | TRBV12-3/TRBV12-4 | many | ASSYLGSYNEQF
TRBJ2-3 | TRBV15 | few | ATSRERGGTDTQY
TRBJ1-3 | TRBV4-2 | . | ASSQVGQRRNTIY
TRBJ2-6 | TRBV6-4 | . | ASSDSSGSGANVLT
TRBJ2-3 | TRBV27 | . | ASSSLIRTTTDTQY
TRBJ2-7 | TRBV20-1 | few | SARDVIGTDDLSSYEQY
TRBJ1-1 | TRBV7-9 | many | ASSLAQTNTEAF
TRBJ1-1 | TRBV18 | . | ASSPGGIQNTEAF
TRBJ1-6 | TRBV2 | many | ASSGSVYSPLH
TRBJ1-1 | TRBV5-4 | . | ASSLDGGMNTEAF
TRBJ1-2 | TRBV27 | many | ASSPRGQPNYGYT
TRBJ1-6 | TRBV7-9 | many | ASTDRPTNNSPLH
TRBJ1-1 | TRBV11-1 | . | ASSSPAGARNTEAF
TRBJ1-6 | TRBV21-1 | . | ASSPRDRVGSPLH
TRBJ1-1 | TRBV18 | few | ASSPNLGTEAF
TRBJ2-3 | TRBV11-2 | many | ASSLDLAVDTQY
TRBJ2-7 | TRBV27 | few | ASSPGAGGGEQY
TRBJ2-7 | TRBV20-1 | few | SARLTGTYEQY
TRBJ2-5 | TRBV27 | few | ASSPPGGRKKTQY
TRBJ1-5 | TRBV29-1 | . | SVEVGVNQPQH
TRBJ1-1 | TRBV12-2 | few | ASRLRGANTEAF
TRBJ2-7 | TRBV7-9 | . | ASSLGRIGSYEQY
TRBJ2-1 | TRBV7-9 | many | ASSPWDRGQENEQF
TRBJ2-7 | TRBV24-1 | many | ATPEHEQY
TRBJ2-1 | TRBV10-3 | . | AISVSAAGTSYEQF
TRBJ1-2 | TRBV29-1 | . | SVVGPSANYGYT
TRBJ2-7 | TRBV3-1 | many | ASSQAGATYEQY
TRBJ2-1 | TRBV9 | many | ASSTTPGLAAENEQF
TRBJ2-1 | TRBV29-1 | . | SGGTATYNEQF
TRBJ1-1 | TRBV7-9 | many | ASSLGTGIKAF
TRBJ1-1 | TRBV7-9 | many | ASTFRAAMNTEAF
TRBJ2-2 | TRBV6-5 | few | ASSYSVANTGELF